These T cell receptor beta chains were read from a single sample in a study of T cell responses to AZD1222 COVID-19 vaccine. Measured with immunoSEQ multiplex PCR; TCRdb has only the in-frame clones, and not every one. The repertoire has 150,000 to 200,000 clones, around 95% of them found once; the top ten carry approximately 0.6%. The material was peripheral blood, obtained on day 0 of AZD1222 vaccination. These TCRs come from an adult in good health. The CDR3 runs from the conserved cysteine through the conserved F or W. D genes are given only for firm matches. Only part of the rows carry a size: once, few, many, or a class if the clone is expanded.

TRBJ2-7,TRBV28,-,-,TGTGCCAGCAGTTCCCCTACCTGGAGCTCCTACGAGCAGTACTTC,CASSSPTWSSYEQYF
TRBJ2-1,TRBV6-1,-,-,TGTGCCAGCAGTGAAGTAGGAGGCGCTCCCAATGAGCAGTTCTTC,CASSEVGGAPNEQFF
TRBJ2-3,TRBV6-1,once,-,TGTGCCAGCAGTGAAGGCGGCTCGGGGGCAGATACGCAGTATTTT,CASSEGGSGADTQYF
TRBJ1-6,TRBV7-2,-,-,TGTGCCAGCAGCTTAGTTACGGACAGCGTTAATTCACCCCTCCACTTT,CASSLVTDSVNSPLHF
TRBJ2-5,TRBV7-6,-,TRBD2,TGTGCCAGCAGCGCGCTCGGAGCGGGAAGGGGTGAGACCCAGTACTTC,CASSALGAGRGETQYF
TRBJ1-1,TRBV10-3,-,-,TGTGCCATCAGCGGGCCGACGGAAAAGGGAATGAACACTGAAGCTTTCTTT,CAISGPTEKGMNTEAFF
TRBJ2-2,TRBV29-1,once,-,TGCAGCGTTCTCCGCGGACCGAGCCCCACCGGGGAGCTGTTTTTT,CSVLRGPSPTGELFF
TRBJ2-2,TRBV25-1,-,TRBD2,TGTGCCAGCGCAAAGCCGGGACTAGCGGAAAACACCGGGGAGCTGTTTTTT,CASAKPGLAENTGELFF
TRBJ1-1,TRBV7-6,-,-,TGTGCCAGCAGCGCCCGGGACTTTAACACTGAAGCTTTCTTT,CASSARDFNTEAFF
TRBJ1-2,TRBV27,medium-sized,-,TGTGCCAGCAGTTCATCAGTGTGGGGGGCGCGCGGCTACACCTTC,CASSSSVWGARGYTF
TRBJ2-1,TRBV18,once,-,TGTGCCAGCTCACCGAGTTACGCGAACTCGGGGAGCTTCTATGAGCAGTTCTTC,CASSPSYANSGSFYEQFF
TRBJ1-2,TRBV5-1,-,TRBD1,TGCGCCAGCAGCTGGGACAGGTTTAACTATGGCTACACCTTC,CASSWDRFNYGYTF
TRBJ2-7,TRBV7-9,-,-,TGTGCCAGCAGCCGAGGAGGGGGCGGGACCTACGAGCAGTACTTC,CASSRGGGGTYEQYF
TRBJ2-7,TRBV30,-,-,TGTGCCTGGAGCATGGAGGGGGGGAACTACGAGCAGTACTTC,CAWSMEGGNYEQYF
TRBJ1-1,TRBV27,-,TRBD1,TGTGCCAGCAGTTCCCCAATCCGGGACAGGGGGGCTGAAGCTTTCTTT,CASSSPIRDRGAEAFF
TRBJ2-7,TRBV30,-,-,TGTGCCTGGAGTCCGCCGGGAGCGGACTACGAGCAGTACTTC,CAWSPPGADYEQYF
TRBJ2-4,TRBV6-5,-,-,TGTGCCAGCACCGAAAACATTCAGTACTTC,CASTENIQYF
TRBJ1-6,TRBV10-3,-,-,TGTGCCACCCAGAGTGGCGGGACCCAAAATTCACCCCTCCACTTT,CATQSGGTQNSPLHF
TRBJ1-5,TRBV28,-,-,TGTGCCAGCGGGCTAAGGGCTGGGCATCAGCCCCAGCATTTT,CASGLRAGHQPQHF
TRBJ1-5,TRBV6-2/TRBV6-3,-,TRBD1,TGTGCCAGCAGCTCGACAGGGACGAGTCAGCCCCAGCATTTT,CASSSTGTSQPQHF
TRBJ1-2,TRBV9,-,-,TGTGCCAGCAGCCCCCTTATCGGGTTGTACTATGGCTACACCTTC,CASSPLIGLYYGYTF
TRBJ2-5,TRBV11-2,-,-,TGTGCCAGCAGCTTAGAGACCCAGTACTTC,CASSLETQYF
TRBJ2-5,TRBV10-2,-,-,TGCGCCAGCCTCAAGTCTGAGACCCAGTACTTC,CASLKSETQYF
TRBJ2-4,TRBV27,-,TRBD2,TGTGCCAGCAGTCAACCGGGACTAGCGGGAGATACTCAGTACTTC,CASSQPGLAGDTQYF
TRBJ2-1,TRBV6-2/TRBV6-3,-,TRBD2,TGTGCCAGCAGTGCTGGGACTAGCGGGATTTCCTACAATGAGCAGTTCTTC,CASSAGTSGISYNEQFF
TRBJ2-2,TRBV6-5,-,TRBD2,TGTGCCAGCAGTTACCTCAGCGGGGGCACCGGGGAGCTGTTTTTT,CASSYLSGGTGELFF
TRBJ1-2,TRBV5-3,-,-,TGTGCCAGAAGCTTGGCGGGACGCCAGACCTATGGCTACACCTTC,CARSLAGRQTYGYTF
TRBJ1-3,TRBV19,-,TRBD1,TGTGCCAGTAGTCCACAGGGGTCTGGAAACACCATATATTTT,CASSPQGSGNTIYF